This T cell receptor (beta chain) was recovered during a study of T cells in localized non-small cell lung cancer. Sequenced by immunoSEQ multiplex PCR; TCRdb stores in-frame clones only, minus some. The data contain fewer than 30,000 clones, roughly 88% of them singletons. This clone has only one observation. Its antigen remains unidentified. The germline CDR1 and CDR2 sequences are KGHSH and LQKENI. Trimming shortened V by 9 bases and J by 4 bases, and 19 bases separated the two germline ends. The CDR3 covers 15 residues. General study points: Increased T cell density in blood showed an association with longer overall survival. Heterogeneity remains possible because sequencing was limited to only one tumor region. The study detected a median approximately 50 of the top 100 tumor clones in adjacent lung. Exceeding tumor, uninvolved adjacent lung had the highest T cell clonality.

The material sequenced was peripheral blood, taken before any cancer treatment. The receptor comes from a woman aged 35-75 years with stage I lung adenocarcinoma. The chain carries TRBV18 and TRBJ1-5; perhaps TRBD1 as D (5 bases). The DNA for the CDR3 is TGTGCCAGTAGCCGCGGGGCTGATTGGAATCAGCCCCAGCATTTT. Translated, it gives CASSRGADWNQPQHF.